This T cell receptor beta chain was retrieved from a study of CD8 T cells in Susac syndrome. The CDR3 spans 15 residues. With 3 bases removed from V and 5 bases from J, the gap between germline ends came to 14 bases. RNA in amounts of roughly 0.5 to 1 ug was reverse transcribed with random hexamers. Amplification of TCR beta CDR3 across 54 Vbeta and 13 Jbeta was performed with immunoSEQ multiplex PCR. TCRdb redid the calling of the immunoSEQ multiplex PCR reads with MiXCR, one entry per CDR3 protein. This table holds some 120,000 distinct CDR3 sequences, roughly 94% found once. Controls matched for sex and age were healthy donors. Negative isolation yielded CD8+ and CD4+ T cells; FACS enriched TEMRA cells. Whole-study findings and limits: It was acknowledged in the study that the number of individuals who were included in its TCR sequencing and HLA analysis was relatively small.

On this clonotype itself: Its antigen remains unknown.

V gene TRBV12-3 or TRBV12-4 combines with J gene TRBJ1-5; possible D gene TRBD1, 5 bases. Sequencing used CD4+ T cells from PBMCs. This clonotype was obtained from a human donor in good health. In DNA form, the CDR3 reads TGTGCCAGCAGTTTCGGGGCCAGGGACCATCAGCCCCAGCATTTT. Translation: CASSFGARDHQPQHF.